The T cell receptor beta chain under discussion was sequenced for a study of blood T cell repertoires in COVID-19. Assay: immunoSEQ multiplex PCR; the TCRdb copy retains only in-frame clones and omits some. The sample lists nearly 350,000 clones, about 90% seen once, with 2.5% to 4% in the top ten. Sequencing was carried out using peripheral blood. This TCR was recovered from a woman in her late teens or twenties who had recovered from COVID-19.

The CDR3 sequence is CASSDAGMWANTGELFF. CDR3 nucleotides: TGTGCCAGCAGCGACGCCGGGATGTGGGCGAACACCGGGGAGCTGTTTTTT. The chain recombines TRBV2 with TRBJ2-2; TRBD2 is a possible D gene (5 bases). CDR3 length: 17 amino acids. Germline assignment: CDR1 SNHLY and CDR2 FYNNEI. The V gene lost 6 bases and the J gene lost 0 bases, with 17 bases spanning the gap.